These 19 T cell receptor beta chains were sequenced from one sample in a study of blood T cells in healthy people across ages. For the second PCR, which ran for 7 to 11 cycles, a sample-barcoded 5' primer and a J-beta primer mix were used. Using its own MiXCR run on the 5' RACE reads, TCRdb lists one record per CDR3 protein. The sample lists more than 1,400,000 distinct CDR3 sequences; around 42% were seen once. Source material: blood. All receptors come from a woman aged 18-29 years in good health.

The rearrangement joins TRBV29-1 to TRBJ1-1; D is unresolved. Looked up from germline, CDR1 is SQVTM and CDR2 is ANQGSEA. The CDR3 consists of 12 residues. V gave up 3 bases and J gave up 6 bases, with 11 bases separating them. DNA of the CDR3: TGCAGCGTTGATAGGGCAGCAGCTGAAGCTTTCTTT. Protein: CSVDRAAAEAFF. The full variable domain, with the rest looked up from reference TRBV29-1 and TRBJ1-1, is SAVISQKPSRDICQRGTSLTIQCQVDSQVTMMFWYRQQPGQSLTLIATANQGSEATYESGFVIDKFPISRPNLTFSTLTVSNMSPEDSSIYLCSVDRAAAEAFFGQGTRLTVV.

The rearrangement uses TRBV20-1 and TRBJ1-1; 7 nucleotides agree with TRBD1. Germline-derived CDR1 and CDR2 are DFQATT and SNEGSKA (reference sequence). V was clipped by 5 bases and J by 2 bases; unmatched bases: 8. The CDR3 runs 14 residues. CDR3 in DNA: TGCAGTGCTCACGGAAGGACAGGAAACACTGAAGCTTTCTTT. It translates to CSAHGRTGNTEAFF.

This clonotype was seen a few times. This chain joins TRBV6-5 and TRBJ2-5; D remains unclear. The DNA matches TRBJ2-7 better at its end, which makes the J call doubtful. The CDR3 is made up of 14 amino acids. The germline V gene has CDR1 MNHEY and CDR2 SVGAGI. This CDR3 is CASSSPLEGYEQYF. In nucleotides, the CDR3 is TGTGCCAGCAGTTCCCCCCTTGAAGGGTACGAGCAGTACTTC.

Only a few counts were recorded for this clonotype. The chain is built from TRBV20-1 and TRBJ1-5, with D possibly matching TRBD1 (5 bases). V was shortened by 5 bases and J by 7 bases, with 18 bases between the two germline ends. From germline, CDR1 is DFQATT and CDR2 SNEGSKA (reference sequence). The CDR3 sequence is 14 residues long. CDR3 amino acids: CSASTAGLGQPQHF. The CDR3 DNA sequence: TGCAGTGCTTCAACAGCGGGGCTGGGGCAGCCCCAGCATTTT.

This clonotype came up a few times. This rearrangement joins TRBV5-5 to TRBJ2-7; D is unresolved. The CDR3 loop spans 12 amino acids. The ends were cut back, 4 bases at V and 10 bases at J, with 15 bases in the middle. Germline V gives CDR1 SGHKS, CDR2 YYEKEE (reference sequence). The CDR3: CASSVSAFLQYF. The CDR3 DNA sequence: TGTGCCAGCAGCGTGTCGGCTTTTCTCCAGTACTTC.

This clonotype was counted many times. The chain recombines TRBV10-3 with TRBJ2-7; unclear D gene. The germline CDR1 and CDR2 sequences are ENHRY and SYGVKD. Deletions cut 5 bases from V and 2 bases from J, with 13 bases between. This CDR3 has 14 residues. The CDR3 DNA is TGTGCCATCAGTTTTTCCTTGGGCGCCTACGAGCAGTACTTC. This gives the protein CAISFSLGAYEQYF.

DNA of the CDR3: TGCGCCAGCAGCAGGCAGTCCCAAAGCTCTGGGGCCAACGTCCTGACTTTC. This translates into CASSRQSQSSGANVLTF. The rearrangement uses TRBV10-2 and TRBJ2-6, with D unclear. Looked up from germline, CDR1 is WSHSY and CDR2 is SAAADI. This CDR3 has 17 amino acids. V was clipped by 6 bases and J by 0 bases, with 15 bases between them.

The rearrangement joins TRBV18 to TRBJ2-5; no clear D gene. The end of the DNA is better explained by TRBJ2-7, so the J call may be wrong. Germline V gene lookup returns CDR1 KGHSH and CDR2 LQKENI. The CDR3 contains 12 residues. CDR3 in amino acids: CADSPQNYEQYF. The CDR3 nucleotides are TGTGCCGACTCACCACAGAACTACGAGCAGTACTTC.

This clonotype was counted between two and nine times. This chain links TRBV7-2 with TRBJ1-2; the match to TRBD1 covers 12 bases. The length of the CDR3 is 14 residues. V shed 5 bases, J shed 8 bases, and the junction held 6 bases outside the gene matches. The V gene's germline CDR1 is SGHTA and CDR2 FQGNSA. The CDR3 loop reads CASSTSGTGGGYTF. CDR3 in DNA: TGTGCCAGCAGCACCTCCGGGACAGGGGGCGGCTACACCTTC.

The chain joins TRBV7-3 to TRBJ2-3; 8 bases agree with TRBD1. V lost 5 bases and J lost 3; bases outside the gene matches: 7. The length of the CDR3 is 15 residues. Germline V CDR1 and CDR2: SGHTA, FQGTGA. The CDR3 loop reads CASSPGQVGTDTQYF. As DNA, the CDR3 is TGTGCCAGCAGCCCGGGACAGGTGGGGACAGATACGCAGTATTTT. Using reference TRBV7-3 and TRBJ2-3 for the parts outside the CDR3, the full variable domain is GAGVSQTPSNKVTEKGKYVELRCDPISGHTALYWYRQSLGQGPEFLIYFQGTGAADDSGLPNDRFFAVRPEGSVSTLKIQRTERGDSAVYLCASSPGQVGTDTQYFGPGTRLTVL.

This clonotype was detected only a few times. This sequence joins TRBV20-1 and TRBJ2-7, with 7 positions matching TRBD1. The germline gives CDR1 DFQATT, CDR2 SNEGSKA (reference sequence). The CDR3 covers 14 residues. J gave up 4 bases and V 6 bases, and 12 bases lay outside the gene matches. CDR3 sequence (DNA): TGCAGTGCCGCCGCCCAGGCAGGGGGTTACGAGCAGTACTTC. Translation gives CSAAAQAGGYEQYF.

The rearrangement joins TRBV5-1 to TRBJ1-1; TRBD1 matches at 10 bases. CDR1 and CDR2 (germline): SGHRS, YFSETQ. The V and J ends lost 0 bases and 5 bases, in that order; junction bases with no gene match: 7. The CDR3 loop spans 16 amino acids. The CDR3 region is CASSLGGQGRKTEAFF. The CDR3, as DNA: TGCGCCAGCAGCTTGGGGGGACAGGGGAGGAAGACTGAAGCTTTCTTT.

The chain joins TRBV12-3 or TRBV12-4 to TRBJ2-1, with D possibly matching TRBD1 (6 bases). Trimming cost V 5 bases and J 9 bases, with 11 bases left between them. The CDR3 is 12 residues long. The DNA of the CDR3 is TGTGCCAGCAGTAACAGGGATATTGAGCAGTTCTTC. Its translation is CASSNRDIEQFF.

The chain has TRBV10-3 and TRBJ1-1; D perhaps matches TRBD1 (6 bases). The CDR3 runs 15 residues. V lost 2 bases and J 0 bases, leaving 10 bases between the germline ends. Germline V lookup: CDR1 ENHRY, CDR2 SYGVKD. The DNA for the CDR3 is TGTGCCATCAGTGAGGGGGGCCCGATGAACACTGAAGCTTTCTTT. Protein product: CAISEGGPMNTEAFF.

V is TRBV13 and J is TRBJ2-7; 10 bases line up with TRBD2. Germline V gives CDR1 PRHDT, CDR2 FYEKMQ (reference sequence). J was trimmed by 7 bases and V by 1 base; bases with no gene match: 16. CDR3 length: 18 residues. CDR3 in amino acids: CASSLELTGTSGIHEQYF. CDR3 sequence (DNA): TGTGCCAGCAGCTTAGAGTTGACTGGAACTAGCGGGATCCATGAGCAGTACTTC.

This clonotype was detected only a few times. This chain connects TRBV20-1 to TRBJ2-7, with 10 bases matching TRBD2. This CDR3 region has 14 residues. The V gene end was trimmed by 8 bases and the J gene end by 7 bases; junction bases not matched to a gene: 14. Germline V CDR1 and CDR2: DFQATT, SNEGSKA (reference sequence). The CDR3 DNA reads TGCAGTAACCTGGGGCTCGATAGCGGGAGGGAGCAGTACTTC. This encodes CSNLGLDSGREQYF.

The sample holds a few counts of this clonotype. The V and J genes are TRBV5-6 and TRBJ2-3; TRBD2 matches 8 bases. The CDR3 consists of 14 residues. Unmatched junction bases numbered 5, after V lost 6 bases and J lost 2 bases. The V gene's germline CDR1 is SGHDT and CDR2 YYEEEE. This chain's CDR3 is CASTLADLTDTQYF. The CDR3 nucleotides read TGTGCCAGCACACTAGCGGACCTCACAGATACGCAGTATTTT.

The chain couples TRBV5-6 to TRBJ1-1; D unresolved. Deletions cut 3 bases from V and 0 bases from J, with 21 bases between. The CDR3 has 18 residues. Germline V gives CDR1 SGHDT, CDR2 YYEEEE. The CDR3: CASSWLSGWDPMNTEAFF. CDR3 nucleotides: TGTGCCAGCAGCTGGCTTAGTGGGTGGGATCCGATGAACACTGAAGCTTTCTTT.

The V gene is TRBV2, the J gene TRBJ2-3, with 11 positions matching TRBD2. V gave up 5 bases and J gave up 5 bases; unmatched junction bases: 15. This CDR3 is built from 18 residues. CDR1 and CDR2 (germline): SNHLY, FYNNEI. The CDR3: CASSILAGDSIQGDTQYF. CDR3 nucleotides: TGTGCCAGCAGTATACTAGCGGGGGATTCCATTCAGGGAGATACGCAGTATTTT.